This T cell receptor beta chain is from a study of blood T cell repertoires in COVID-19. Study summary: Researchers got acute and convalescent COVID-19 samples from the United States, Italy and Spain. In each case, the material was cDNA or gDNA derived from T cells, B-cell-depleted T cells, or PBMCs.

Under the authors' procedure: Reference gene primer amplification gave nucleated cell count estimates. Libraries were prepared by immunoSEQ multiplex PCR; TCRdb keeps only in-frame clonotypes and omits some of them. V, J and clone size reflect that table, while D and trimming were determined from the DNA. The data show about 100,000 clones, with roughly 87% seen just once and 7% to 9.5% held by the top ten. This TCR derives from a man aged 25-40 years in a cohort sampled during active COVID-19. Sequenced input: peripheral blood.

CDR3 residues: CASSEVTGGGETQYF. In nucleotides, the CDR3 is TGTGCCAGTAGCGAAGTGACAGGAGGAGGAGAGACCCAGTACTTC. The chain links TRBV19 to TRBJ2-5; perhaps TRBD1 as D (6 bases). The germline CDR1 and CDR2 sequences are LNHDA and SQIVND (reference sequence). The V end was cut by 6 bases, the J end by 4 bases, with 18 bases between. The CDR3 has 15 residues. The full variable domain, with the rest looked up from reference TRBV19 and TRBJ2-5, is DGGITQSPKYLFRKEGQNVTLSCEQNLNHDAMYWYRQDPGQGLRLIYYSQIVNDFQKGDIAEGYSVSREKKESFPLTVTSAQKNPTAFYLCASSEVTGGGETQYFGPGTRLLVL.